The 14 T cell receptor beta chains below were found in one sample sequenced in a study of cytomegalovirus exposure and HLA in healthy donors (dated by TCRdb to 2015 to 2018). Library construction relied on the immunoSEQ multiplex PCR assay. Drawn from immuneACCESS, this table holds only the in-frame rearrangements with V and J called that TCRdb kept. Clones are partly lost; checked studies trace under half to an unresolved V gene and leave the rest unexplained. The table for this sample lists 60,000 to 65,000 clones; 90% to 97% of them were counted only once. The top ten constitute roughly 1% of the sample. The sequenced material came from PBMCs. Receptor source: a woman aged 18-30 years in good health and CMV-seronegative.

V gene TRBV7-2 combines with J gene TRBJ2-5; 10 bases align to TRBD2. V shed 7 bases and J 4 bases; nucleotides not matched to a gene: 15. The germline V gene has CDR1 SGHTA and CDR2 FQGNSA. This CDR3 spans 17 amino acids. Here the CDR3 DNA reads TGTGCCAGCACCCCAAGGGGTAGCGGGAGGTTGGTAGAGACCCAGTACTTC. This sequence encodes CASTPRGSGRLVETQYF.

This clone was counted a few times. The rearrangement joins TRBV10-3 to TRBJ2-7; TRBD1 might be the D (6 bases). V lost 7 bases, J lost 6 bases, and 13 bases lay in between. The length of the CDR3 is 12 residues. Germline V gene lookup returns CDR1 ENHRY and CDR2 SYGVKD. Here the CDR3 DNA reads TGTGCCATCACCCGTGGGGGCTCCGAGCAGTACTTC. Amino acid sequence: CAITRGGSEQYF.

The V gene is TRBV7-9, the J gene TRBJ2-2, with TRBD1 matching over 9 bases. CDR1 is SEHNR and CDR2 is FQNEAQ in the germline V gene (reference sequence). The CDR3 length is 15 residues. The V segment lost 5 bases and the J segment 4 bases; nucleotides outside the gene matches: 5. This CDR3 is CASSPPDRGTGELFF. The DNA for the CDR3 is TGTGCCAGCAGCCCACCGGACAGGGGCACCGGGGAGCTGTTTTTT.

This chain joins TRBV6-5 and TRBJ1-5; D is possibly TRBD1 (5 bases). The V end was cut by 4 bases, the J end by 7 bases, with 14 bases between. Per the germline V gene, CDR1 is MNHEY and CDR2 is SVGAGI. The CDR3 runs 14 residues. The CDR3 reads CASSFSKGWQPQHF. DNA for the CDR3: TGTGCCAGCAGTTTTAGTAAGGGGTGGCAGCCCCAGCATTTT.

The chain carries TRBV11-2 and TRBJ1-2; 8 bases are shared with TRBD1. The CDR3 length is 17 residues. The germline CDR1 and CDR2 sequences are SGHAT and FQNNGV. J gave up 3 bases and V 2 bases, and 11 bases lay outside the gene matches. The CDR3 DNA is TGTGCCAGCAGCTTATTGGCAGGGGGCGAAGGGGACTATGGCTACACCTTC. Its translation is CASSLLAGGEGDYGYTF.

The chain is built from TRBV5-4 and TRBJ1-2, with 7 bases aligning to TRBD1. CDR3 length: 15 residues. The germline V gene has CDR1 SGHNT and CDR2 YYREEE (reference sequence). J lost 1 base, V lost 3 bases, and 6 bases had no gene match. This chain's CDR3 is CASSSLQGLNYGYTF. CDR3 sequence (DNA): TGTGCCAGCAGCTCCCTACAGGGGCTTAACTATGGCTACACCTTC.

The V call is TRBV6-1, the J call TRBJ2-7; a possible D gene is TRBD1 (5 bases). In germline, CDR1 is MNHNS, CDR2 SASEGT. The CDR3 runs 15 residues. Trimming left V 4 bases short and J 2 bases short, with 15 bases between. CDR3 DNA: TGTGCCAGCAGTGTTGGGCAGGGCTTCACCTACGAGCAGTACTTC. Translating it yields CASSVGQGFTYEQYF.

This clone was found once. The rearrangement links TRBV4-2 to TRBJ2-3; TRBD2 matches 7 bases. The CDR3 has 15 residues. The V segment lost 3 bases and the J segment 0 bases; nucleotides outside the gene matches: 3. Germline CDR1 reads LGHNA; CDR2 reads YNFKEQ. CDR3 nucleotide sequence: TGTGCCAGCAGCCAGGTAGCGGGTAGCACAGATACGCAGTATTTT. Translating it yields CASSQVAGSTDTQYF.

The gene calls are TRBV7-9 and TRBJ1-4, with 7 bases identical to TRBD1. V lost 5 bases to trimming and J lost 7 bases; unmatched junction nucleotides: 7. Germline V CDR1 and CDR2: SEHNR, FQNEAQ (reference sequence). The CDR3 spans 14 residues. The chain's CDR3 is CASSLTGAGEKLFF. The CDR3 DNA reads as TGTGCCAGCAGCCTCACAGGGGCGGGTGAAAAACTGTTTTTT.

The chain joins TRBV15 to TRBJ2-2, with D hard to call. The germline V and J ends were trimmed by 3 bases and 6 bases, with 11 bases remaining between them. The CDR3 spans 14 residues. The germline V gene encodes CDR1 LNHNV and CDR2 YYDKDF (reference sequence). In DNA form, the CDR3 reads TGTGCCACCAGCAGGGGCCCCGCAGCCGGGGAGCTGTTTTTT. Its protein product is CATSRGPAAGELFF.

CDR3 sequence (DNA): TGCGCCAGCAGCCCGGGGACTAGCGGGGCCCAGGGGACCCAGTACTTC. It encodes CASSPGTSGAQGTQYF. The chain combines TRBV5-1 with TRBJ2-5, with 13 bases fitting TRBD2. This CDR3 contains 16 residues. The J segment lost 7 bases and the V segment lost 4 bases, leaving 10 bases of the junction unmatched. Per the germline V gene, CDR1 is SGHRS and CDR2 is YFSETQ. Full variable domain (missing parts from reference TRBV5-1 and TRBJ2-5): KAGVTQTPRYLIKTRGQQVTLSCSPISGHRSVSWYQQTPGQGLQFLFEYFSETQRNKGNFPGRFSGRQFSNSRSEMNVSTLELGDSALYLCASSPGTSGAQGTQYFGPGTRLLVL.

The rearrangement uses TRBV4-1 and TRBJ2-1; D possibly corresponds to TRBD1 (5 bases). V was cut by 5 bases and J by 4 bases, with 6 bases left in between. The CDR3 spans 12 residues. Germline V CDR1 and CDR2: MGHRA, YSYEKL. The CDR3 DNA follows: TGCGCCAGCAGCGACAGATACAATGAGCAGTTCTTC. Protein: CASSDRYNEQFF.

This rearrangement joins TRBV5-4 to TRBJ2-5; D might be TRBD2 (6 bases). The germline V gene encodes CDR1 SGHNT and CDR2 YYREEE (reference sequence). This CDR3 comprises 14 residues. The V end was cut by 0 bases, the J end by 7 bases, with 13 bases between. The chain's CDR3 is CASSLGLGEGTQYF. For the CDR3, the DNA is TGTGCCAGCAGCTTGGGACTAGGTGAGGGGACCCAGTACTTC.

J is TRBJ2-5 and V is TRBV9, with D possibly matching TRBD2 (5 bases). Trimming removed 0 bases at V and 4 bases at J, with 7 bases between. CDR3 length equals 13 residues. CDR1 SGDLS and CDR2 YYNGEE come from the germline V gene. Here the CDR3 reads CASSVGLAETQYF. The CDR3 DNA reads as TGTGCCAGCAGCGTAGGGCTAGCAGAGACCCAGTACTTC.